This TCR beta chain was found in a study of CD8 T cells in ankylosing spondylitis (dated 2017 in TCRdb). A note on the overall study: The study profiled T cell receptor beta repertoires in healthy donors and ankylosing spondylitis patients to find disease-linked TCR variants. The whole study cohort included 95 to 130 healthy donors and 25 ankylosing spondylitis patients. Peripheral blood was sampled, and synovial fluid was additionally collected from ankylosing spondylitis patients.

With regard to this clonotype: It has no known antigen specificity. No qualities accompany the bases; no much larger clone lies one base away.

The sequencer listed for this sample is Illumina HiSeq 2500. TCR beta libraries were prepared by quantitative 5'-RACE with molecular barcodes. On the authors' methods: A new computational method based on a probabilistic model of VDJ rearrangement was used to identify disease-linked TCR variants. TCRdb reworked the public reads: Q25 trimming with fastp, MiXCR clone assembly, productive beta chains retained. One record per CDR3 amino acid sequence lists the most common genes and DNA. The V and J calls and clone size come from TCRdb's table, not from the authors' own analysis. The sample table shows approximately 100,000 distinct CDR3 sequences, and roughly 8.3% are seen once. In total, the top ten clones hold approximately 9.9% of the sample. What the work shows at the level of the full study, not this receptor alone: Significant enrichment of the disease-linked clones was reported in matched synovial fluid samples from ankylosing spondylitis patients. In peripheral blood, the disease-linked clones were found at relatively low frequencies and had a CD8+ phenotype. Blood from ankylosing spondylitis patients appeared to be characterized by a TCR beta motif made up of 8 or 9 highly homologous amino acid variants. Some motif variants had previously been reported in the synovial fluid and blood of reactive arthritis patients, which suggests shared mechanisms of disease initiation.

The CDR3 runs 16 amino acids, cysteine and phenylalanine included. Just CDR3 DNA is preserved here, 48 bases in frame from base 1. The CDR1 and CDR2 encoded by the germline V gene are SGHNT and YENEEA. V and J are truncated by 3 bases and 2 bases respectively, leaving an intervening sequence of 14 bases. Material: blood, either unsorted or a sorted T cell fraction (not recorded which). The sequence was collected from a male donor with ankylosing spondylitis or in good health (not recorded which). The chain is assembled from TRBV11-3 and TRBJ2-1, and possibly TRBD2, on 6 matching bases. DNA sequence: TGTGCCAGCAGCTTCTCTTATAGCGGTCCCTACAATGAGCAGTTCTTC. This codes for CASSFSYSGPYNEQFF.